The clone carrying this TCR beta chain was found many times. The antigen remains undetermined. The CDR3 has 14 residues. CDR1 and CDR2 (germline): SGHTA, FQGNSA. V shed 4 bases and J 3 bases; nucleotides not matched to a gene: 5. The entry originates in a study of regulatory T cells in long-lasting Graves disease. Study-wide background: Persistent Graves' disease required over 5 years of antithyroid drugs and positive TSH receptor antibodies. Study-level results: Exclusively peripheral blood, rather than thyroid tissue, was studied.

As for time point: persistent/refractory GD, antithyroid drugs over 5 years with positive TRAb. The TCR library was made from RNA that had been extracted from PBMCs in TRIzol. An endocrinology department in Xi'an, China, recruited the patients. Assembly of TCR beta libraries relied on iRepertoire HTBI primers together with Arm-PCR of CDR3 regions. As originally analysed: Identified segments across samples numbered fewer than 80 TRBV and approximately 15 TRBJ. TCRdb ran MiXCR on the multiplex PCR reads and lists one entry per CDR3 protein. The V and J calls and clone size come from TCRdb's table, not from the authors' own analysis. Among roughly 400,000 distinct CDR3 sequences listed, around 20% were seen once.

The sample in question was peripheral blood mononuclear cells (PBMCs), obtained when the disease was refractory, from a patient treated with antithyroid drugs. The V and J genes are TRBV7-2 and TRBJ2-7; TRBD1 agrees at 8 bases. This receptor was taken from a female donor with Graves disease. The CDR3 DNA reads as TGTGCCAGCAGCTCGACGGACAGGGTCTACGAGCAGTACTTC. Its protein product is CASSSTDRVYEQYF.